What follows are 26 T cell receptor beta chains derived from one specimen sequenced in a study of cytomegalovirus exposure and HLA in healthy donors. Libraries were prepared by immunoSEQ multiplex PCR; TCRdb keeps only in-frame clonotypes and omits some of them. Of roughly 250,000 clones detected, around nine tenths appear once; the ten largest clones hold 2% to 3%. Source material: PBMCs. Receptor source: a man aged 18 to 29 in good health and CMV-seronegative.

The genes are TRBV30 and TRBJ2-2, with 8 positions matching TRBD1. The CDR3 totals 14 residues. V gave up 5 bases and J gave up 6 bases; unmatched junction bases: 8. Looked up from germline, CDR1 is GTSNPN and CDR2 is SVGIG (reference sequence). The CDR3 nucleotides are TGTGCCTGGCACCAGGGGGCTGGATCCGGGGAGCTGTTTTTT. It codes for CAWHQGAGSGELFF.

The V and J genes are TRBV27 and TRBJ2-3; 7 nucleotides match TRBD2. The germline V gene has CDR1 MNHEY and CDR2 SMNVEV (reference sequence). The CDR3 spans 17 residues. V lost 6 bases to trimming and J lost 6 bases; unmatched junction nucleotides: 18. CDR3: CASRERGPAGSFDTQYF. The DNA for the CDR3 is TGTGCCAGCAGAGAGCGGGGACCCGCTGGCTCCTTCGATACGCAGTATTTT.

The rearrangement links TRBV27 to TRBJ2-2, with 12 bases matching TRBD2. Trimming took 7 bases from V and 4 from J; bases not matched to a gene: 4. The CDR3 length is 15 residues. Germline assignment: CDR1 MNHEY and CDR2 SMNVEV (reference sequence). DNA for the CDR3: TGTGCCAGCACGACTAGCGGGGGCCCCACCGGGGAGCTGTTTTTT. Translating it yields CASTTSGGPTGELFF.

CDR3 region: CASSLARATYEQYF. CDR3 in DNA: TGTGCCAGCAGCTTAGCGAGAGCCACCTACGAGCAGTACTTC. The chain has TRBV7-8 and TRBJ2-7; D call uncertain. There are 14 residues in the CDR3. The germline V gene encodes CDR1 SGHVS and CDR2 FQNEAQ. Trimming cost V 0 bases and J 2 bases, with 8 bases left between them. Filled out from reference TRBV7-8 and TRBJ2-7, the complete variable domain reads GAGVSQSPRYKVAKRGQDVALRCDPISGHVSLFWYQQALGQGPEFLTYFQNEAQLDKSGLPSDRFFAERPEGSVSTLKIQRTQQEDSAVYLCASSLARATYEQYFGPGTRLTVT.

In this sample, this clone turned up many times. The chain uses TRBV2 and TRBJ1-1; 8 bases fit TRBD1. V lost 5 bases, J lost 4 bases, and 6 bases stayed unmatched. This CDR3 spans 14 amino acids. CDR1 and CDR2 (germline): SNHLY, FYNNEI. CDR3 sequence (DNA): TGTGCCAGCAGTTCCCCTGACAGGGGCACTGAAGCTTTCTTT. This gives the protein CASSSPDRGTEAFF.

The genes are TRBV29-1 and TRBJ2-2; tentatively, D is TRBD1 (6 bases). The CDR3 totals 14 residues. V lost 6 bases and J 6 bases, leaving 17 bases between the germline ends. Per germline, CDR1 SQVTM and CDR2 ANQGSEA. Here the CDR3 reads CSVAPTGQPGELFF. The DNA for the CDR3 is TGCAGCGTCGCCCCGACAGGCCAGCCCGGGGAGCTGTTTTTT.

The chain recombines TRBV18 with TRBJ1-6, with D unclear. Germline V gene sequence: CDR1 KGHSH, CDR2 LQKENI. The CDR3 extends over 14 amino acids. V was shortened by 3 bases and J by 8 bases, with 11 bases between the two germline ends. CDR3 nucleotide sequence: TGTGCCAGCTCACCTGGCCGATTCGATTCACCCCTCCACTTT. Its protein is CASSPGRFDSPLHF.

The chain is built from TRBV6-5 and TRBJ1-2, with D hard to call. Trimming pared 4 bases from V and 8 bases from J, leaving 8 bases between. Germline loops: CDR1 MNHEY, CDR2 SVGAGI. CDR3 length: 11 residues. CDR3 nucleotide sequence: TGTGCCAGCAGTTCTAGTGGGGGCTACACCTTC. Its protein is CASSSSGGYTF.

The genes are TRBV28 and TRBJ2-5, with D possibly TRBD1 on 7 matching bases. This CDR3 is 15 amino acids long. Per germline, CDR1 MDHEN and CDR2 SYDVKM. Trimming pared 2 bases from V and 4 bases from J, leaving 14 bases between. The CDR3 loop is CASSLAGSGGETQYF. DNA for the CDR3: TGTGCCAGCAGTTTAGCGGGGTCAGGGGGAGAGACCCAGTACTTC.

As to this clone: The sample carries other DNA sequences with the same CDR3. The chain links TRBV10-3 to TRBJ1-5; TRBD1 might be the D (6 bases). Deletions cut 6 bases from V and 4 bases from J, with 10 bases between. CDR1 and CDR2 (germline): ENHRY, SYGVKD. The CDR3 length is 13 residues. CDR3: CAIRQGLNQPQHF. CDR3 nucleotide sequence: TGTGCCATCAGACAGGGTTTGAATCAGCCCCAGCATTTT.

This clone has a single count. The rearrangement joins TRBV6-4 to TRBJ2-1, with D uncertain. The CDR3 extends over 16 amino acids. Looked up from germline, CDR1 is MRHNA and CDR2 is SNTAGT. Trimming left V 0 bases short and J 0 bases short, with 9 bases between. CDR3 region: CASSDSRQVSYNEQFF. CDR3 nucleotide sequence: TGTGCCAGCAGTGACTCTCGGCAGGTCTCCTACAATGAGCAGTTCTTC.

The genes are TRBV19 and TRBJ2-1; 7 nucleotides match TRBD2. The junction had 9 bases not matched to a gene; V was cut back by 7 bases and J by 9 bases. The CDR3 spans 13 residues. Per the germline V gene, CDR1 is LNHDA and CDR2 is SQIVND (reference sequence). CDR3 DNA sequence: TGTGCCAGTAAGTCCCCGGGAGGTATTGAGCAGTTCTTC. Translating it yields CASKSPGGIEQFF.

This rearrangement joins TRBV30 to TRBJ1-1; D is perhaps TRBD1 (5 bases). V was trimmed by 3 bases and J by 9 bases, leaving 17 bases between them. Germline V CDR1 and CDR2: GTSNPN, SVGIG (reference sequence). The CDR3 length is 13 residues. CDR3 region: CAWSGGGPRKAFF. The CDR3 DNA follows: TGTGCCTGGAGCGGCGGGGGACCTAGGAAAGCTTTCTTT.

The V and J genes are TRBV29-1 and TRBJ2-1; tentatively, D is TRBD1 (6 bases). V lost 4 bases to trimming and J lost 8 bases, with 15 bases between them. The CDR3 has 13 amino acids. CDR1 is SQVTM, CDR2 ANQGSEA, per germline. CDR3 residues: CSVANRAGDEQFF. The CDR3 DNA is TGCAGCGTTGCGAACAGGGCTGGCGATGAGCAGTTCTTC.

The gene calls are TRBV2 and TRBJ2-5; D ambiguous. The DNA end lines up better with TRBJ2-7; the J call may be wrong. This CDR3 is built from 11 residues. Per germline, CDR1 SNHLY and CDR2 FYNNEI. The CDR3 DNA is TGTGCCAGCAGTGAGAGGTACGAGCAGTACTTC. Translated, it gives CASSERYEQYF.

This clone has only a few counts. The gene calls are TRBV4-1 and TRBJ1-4; unclear D gene. The CDR3 is 13 residues long. The germline CDR1 and CDR2 sequences are MGHRA and YSYEKL. Trimming took 3 bases from V and 6 from J, leaving 8 bases between them. The CDR3 is CASSQNRDEKLFF. The DNA of the CDR3 is TGCGCCAGCAGCCAGAACCGGGATGAAAAACTGTTTTTT.

The chain's CDR3 is CASSIDPSLYNQPQHF. CDR3 bases: TGTGCCAGTAGTATAGATCCGAGTCTGTACAATCAGCCCCAGCATTTT. The gene calls are TRBV19 and TRBJ1-5; D ambiguous. The CDR3 extends over 16 amino acids. Germline V lookup: CDR1 LNHDA, CDR2 SQIVND (reference sequence). The V end lost 0 bases, the J end lost 3 bases, and 12 bases lay between the germline ends.

J is TRBJ1-3 and V is TRBV4-1; tentative D call: TRBD1 (5 bases). V lost 0 bases to trimming and J lost 2 bases, with 14 bases between them. The CDR3 spans 17 residues. Germline V gene sequence: CDR1 MGHRA, CDR2 YSYEKL. The CDR3 sequence is CASSQEEGLLTGNTIYF. CDR3 bases: TGCGCCAGCAGCCAAGAGGAGGGGTTATTGACTGGAAACACCATATATTTT.

DNA for the CDR3: TGTGCCAGCAGCATTCTAGCGGGAAGATCCTACGAGCAGTACTTC. The encoded protein is CASSILAGRSYEQYF. The rearrangement uses TRBV7-2 and TRBJ2-7; TRBD2 aligns across 9 bases. The ends lost 5 bases at V and 1 base at J; junction bases unmatched: 6. Looked up from germline, CDR1 is SGHTA and CDR2 is FQGNSA. The CDR3 runs 15 residues.

J is TRBJ2-7 and V is TRBV28, with TRBD2 matching 7 bases. Germline CDR1 reads MDHEN; CDR2 reads SYDVKM. This CDR3 has 14 amino acids. V was clipped by 3 bases and J by 7 bases; unmatched bases: 9. CDR3 protein: CASSFASGGEEQYF. The CDR3 nucleotides are TGTGCCAGCAGTTTTGCTTCGGGAGGCGAAGAGCAGTACTTC. Supplemented by reference TRBV28 and TRBJ2-7, the full variable domain reads DVKVTQSSRYLVKRTGEKVFLECVQDMDHENMFWYRQDPGLGLRLIYFSYDVKMKEKGDIPEGYSVSREKKERFSLILESASTNQTSMYLCASSFASGGEEQYFGPGTRLTVT.

This clone was seen only a few times. This sample also contains other DNA sequences that code for the same CDR3. The J gene is TRBJ1-1, the V gene TRBV29-1; D remains unclear. Germline CDR1 reads SQVTM; CDR2 reads ANQGSEA. Between the trimmed V and J ends, which lost 4 bases and 1 base, there was a span of 4 bases. The CDR3 consists of 11 residues. The CDR3: CSVGRNTEAFF. DNA for the CDR3: TGCAGCGTTGGGAGGAACACTGAAGCTTTCTTT.

The chain has TRBV5-6 and TRBJ2-7; 7 nucleotides align to TRBD1. Germline trimming cut 2 bases from V and 2 bases from J; bases unmatched to any gene: 10. Germline CDR1 and CDR2: SGHDT and YYEEEE. The CDR3 loop spans 16 amino acids. CDR3 nucleotides: TGTGCCAGCAGCTTAAGGAGTAGGACAGGAGCCTACGAGCAGTACTTC. Translation gives CASSLRSRTGAYEQYF.

The chain joins TRBV9 to TRBJ2-3; 10 positions agree with TRBD2. The V gene's germline CDR1 is SGDLS and CDR2 YYNGEE. Unmatched junction bases numbered 13, after V lost 9 bases and J lost 0 bases. CDR3 length: 17 residues. The CDR3 here is CATSFPLSGGSTDTQYF. The CDR3 nucleotides are TGTGCCACCTCCTTCCCGCTTAGCGGGGGGAGCACAGATACGCAGTATTTT.

The rearrangement uses TRBV7-9 and TRBJ1-1; tentative D call: TRBD1 (6 bases). The CDR3 is 14 residues long. Trimming pared 1 base from V and 2 bases from J, leaving 8 bases between. Per germline, CDR1 SEHNR and CDR2 FQNEAQ (reference sequence). CDR3 sequence: CASSLEGGNTEAFF. DNA of the CDR3: TGTGCCAGCAGCTTAGAAGGGGGAAACACTGAAGCTTTCTTT.

This clone has a handful of counts. The gene calls are TRBV27 and TRBJ2-7; D may be TRBD2 (5 bases). The V and J ends lost 2 bases and 0 bases respectively, with 11 bases between them. The germline gives CDR1 MNHEY, CDR2 SMNVEV (reference sequence). The CDR3 runs to 15 residues. The DNA for the CDR3 is TGTGCCAGCAGTTTAAGAGCGGTAAGCTCCTACGAGCAGTACTTC. Protein product: CASSLRAVSSYEQYF.

The V and J genes are TRBV2 and TRBJ2-7; 9 bases map to TRBD2. Germline V lookup: CDR1 SNHLY, CDR2 FYNNEI. This CDR3 has 14 residues. V dropped 0 bases and J dropped 13; count of bases not matched to a gene: 10. DNA of the CDR3: TGTGCCAGCAGTGAAGCATTTCGCAGCGGGGGGCACTACTTC. This gives the protein CASSEAFRSGGHYF.